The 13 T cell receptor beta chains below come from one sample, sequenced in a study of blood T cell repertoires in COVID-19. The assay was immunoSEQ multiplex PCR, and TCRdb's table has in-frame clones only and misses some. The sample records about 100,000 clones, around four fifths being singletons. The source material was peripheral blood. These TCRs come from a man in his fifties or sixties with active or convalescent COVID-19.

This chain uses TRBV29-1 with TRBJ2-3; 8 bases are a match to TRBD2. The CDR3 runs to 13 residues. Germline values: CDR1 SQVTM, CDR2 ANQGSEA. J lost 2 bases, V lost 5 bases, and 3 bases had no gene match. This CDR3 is CSVSGSDTDTQYF. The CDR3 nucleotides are TGCAGCGTTAGCGGGAGTGACACAGATACGCAGTATTTT.

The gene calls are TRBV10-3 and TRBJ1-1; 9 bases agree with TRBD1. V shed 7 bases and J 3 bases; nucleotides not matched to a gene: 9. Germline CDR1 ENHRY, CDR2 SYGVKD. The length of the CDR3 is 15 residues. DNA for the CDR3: TGTGCCATCACCGTAGGACAGGGGAGGTACACTGAAGCTTTCTTT. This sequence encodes CAITVGQGRYTEAFF.

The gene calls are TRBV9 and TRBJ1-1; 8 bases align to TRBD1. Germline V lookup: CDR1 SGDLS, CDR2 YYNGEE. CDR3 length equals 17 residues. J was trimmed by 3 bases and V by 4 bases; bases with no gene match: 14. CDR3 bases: TGTGCCAGCAGCCCTAACCCGACAGGGGCAGTGGACACTGAAGCTTTCTTT. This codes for CASSPNPTGAVDTEAFF.

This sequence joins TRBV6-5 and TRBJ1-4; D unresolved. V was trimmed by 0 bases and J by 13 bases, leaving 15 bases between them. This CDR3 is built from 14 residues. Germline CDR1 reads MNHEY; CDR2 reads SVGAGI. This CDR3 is CASSYSSPDLGLFF. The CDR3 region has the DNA TGTGCCAGCAGTTACTCGAGTCCGGACTTGGGACTGTTTTTT.

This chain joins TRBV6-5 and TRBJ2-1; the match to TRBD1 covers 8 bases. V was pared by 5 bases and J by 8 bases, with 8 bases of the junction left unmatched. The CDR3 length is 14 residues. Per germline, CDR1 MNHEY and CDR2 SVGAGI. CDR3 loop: CASSPRQGKDEQFF. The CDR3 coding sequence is TGTGCCAGCAGTCCTAGACAGGGGAAGGATGAGCAGTTCTTC.

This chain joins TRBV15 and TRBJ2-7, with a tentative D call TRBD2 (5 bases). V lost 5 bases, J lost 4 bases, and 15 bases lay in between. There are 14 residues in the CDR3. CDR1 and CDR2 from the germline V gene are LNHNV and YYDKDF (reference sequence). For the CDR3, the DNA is TGTGCCACCAGCGGATACTCCCGAGGGTACGAGCAGTACTTC. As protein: CATSGYSRGYEQYF.

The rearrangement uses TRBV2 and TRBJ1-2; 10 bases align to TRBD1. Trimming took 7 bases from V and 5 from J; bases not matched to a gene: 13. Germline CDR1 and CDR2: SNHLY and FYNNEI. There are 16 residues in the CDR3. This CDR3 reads CASTKTGQGFWYGYTF. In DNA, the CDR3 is TGTGCCAGCACCAAAACGGGACAGGGGTTTTGGTATGGCTACACCTTC.

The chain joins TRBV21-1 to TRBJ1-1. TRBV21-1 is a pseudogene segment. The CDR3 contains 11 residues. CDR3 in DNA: TGTGCCAGCAGCCACTACACTGAAGCTTTCTTT. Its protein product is CASSHYTEAFF.

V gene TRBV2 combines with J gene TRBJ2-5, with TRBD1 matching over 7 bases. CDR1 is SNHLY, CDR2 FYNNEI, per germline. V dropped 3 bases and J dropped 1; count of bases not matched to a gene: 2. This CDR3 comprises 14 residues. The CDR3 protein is CASSENRGQETQYF. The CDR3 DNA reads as TGTGCCAGCAGTGAGAACAGGGGCCAAGAGACCCAGTACTTC.

The CDR3 region has the DNA TGTGCCAGCAGCTTAGATTCCGGGACTAGCAGCTACTACGAGCAGTACTTC. Its protein product is CASSLDSGTSSYYEQYF. The gene calls are TRBV11-2 and TRBJ2-7; 9 bases line up with TRBD2. CDR3 size: 17 residues. Germline V CDR1 and CDR2: SGHAT, FQNNGV. Losses at the gene ends were 0 bases for V and 3 bases for J; bases not matched to a gene: 9.

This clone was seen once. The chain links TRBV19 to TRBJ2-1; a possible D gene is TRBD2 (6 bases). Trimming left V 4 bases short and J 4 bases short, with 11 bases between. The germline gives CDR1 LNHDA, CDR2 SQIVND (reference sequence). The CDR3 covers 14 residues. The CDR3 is CASSTPGLYNEQFF. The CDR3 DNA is TGTGCCAGTAGTACACCGGGACTTTACAATGAGCAGTTCTTC.

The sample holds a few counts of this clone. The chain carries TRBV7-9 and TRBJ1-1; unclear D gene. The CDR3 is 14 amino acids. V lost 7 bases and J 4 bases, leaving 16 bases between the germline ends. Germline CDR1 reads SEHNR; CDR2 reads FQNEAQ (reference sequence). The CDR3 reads CASNKYEEGTEAFF. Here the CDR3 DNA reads TGTGCCAGCAATAAATACGAGGAGGGCACTGAAGCTTTCTTT.

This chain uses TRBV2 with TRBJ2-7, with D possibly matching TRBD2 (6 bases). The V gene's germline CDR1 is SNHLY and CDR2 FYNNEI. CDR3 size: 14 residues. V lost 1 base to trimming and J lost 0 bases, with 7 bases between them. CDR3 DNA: TGTGCCAGCAGTGAAGTAGCGGACTCCTACGAGCAGTACTTC. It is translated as CASSEVADSYEQYF.